This TCR beta chain emerged from a study of OX40 agonist ivuxolimab in advanced cancers. Data came from immunoSEQ multiplex PCR; TCRdb stores just in-frame clones and leaves some out. This sample yields roughly 90,000 clones, of which approximately 91% are seen a single time; around 0.34% belongs to the top ten. In regard to this clone: Its antigen remains unknown.

Germline loops: CDR1 SNHLY, CDR2 FYNNEI. CDR3 length equals 19 residues. Trimming removed 2 bases at V and 2 bases at J, with 22 bases between. General observations from the study: No determination was made of the antigen specificity of the expanded peripheral T cells.

The clonotype was recovered from an adult with an advanced solid tumor such as melanoma, head and neck, liver or kidney cancer. This specimen consisted of CD4+ or CD8+ T cells sorted from blood, obtained in a trial of the OX40 agonist ivuxolimab. The V call is TRBV2, the J call TRBJ1-5, with D perhaps TRBD1 (6 bases). This CDR3 is CASSEMLRGSGGRNQPQHF. CDR3 sequence (DNA): TGTGCCAGCAGTGAAATGCTCAGGGGTTCGGGGGGTCGCAATCAGCCCCAGCATTTT.